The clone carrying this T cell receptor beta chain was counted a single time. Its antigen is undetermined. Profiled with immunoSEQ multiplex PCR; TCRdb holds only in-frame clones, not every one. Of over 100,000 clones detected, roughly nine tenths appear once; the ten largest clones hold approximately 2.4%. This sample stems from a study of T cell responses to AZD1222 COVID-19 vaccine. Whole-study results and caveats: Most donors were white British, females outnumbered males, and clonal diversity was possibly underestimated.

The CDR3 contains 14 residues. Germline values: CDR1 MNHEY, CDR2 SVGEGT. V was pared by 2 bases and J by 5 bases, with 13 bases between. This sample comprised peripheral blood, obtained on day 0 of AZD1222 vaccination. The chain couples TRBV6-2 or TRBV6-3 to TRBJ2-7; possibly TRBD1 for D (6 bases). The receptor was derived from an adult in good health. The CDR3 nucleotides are TGTGCCAGCAGTTACGCCGACAGGATAAACGAGCAGTACTTC. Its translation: CASSYADRINEQYF.